Listed below are T cell receptor beta chains from one sample, sequenced in a study of early T cells in non-severe SARS-CoV-2 infection. In TCRdb, the 5' RACE reads were re-called with MiXCR into one record per CDR3 protein. The repertoire consists of 80,000 or so distinct CDR3 sequences, with roughly 15% occurring once and the leading ten covering roughly an eighth. Sequences were obtained from whole blood. These receptors all stem from an adult who was a healthcare worker with PCR-confirmed SARS-CoV-2 infection or an uninfected control (not recorded which). Both conserved end residues are part of each CDR3. The order of the fields is V gene, D gene, J gene, clone size, CDR3 DNA, CDR3 protein. The D gene is left open where the match is weak. Clone size is not always given. Where it is, it says once, few, many or a class for expanded clones.

V: TRBV12-3/TRBV12-4; D: TRBD2; J: TRBJ2-1; size: -; DNA: TGTGCCAGCAGTTCTAGCGGGAGGATATACAATGAGCAGTTCTTC; CDR3: CASSSSGRIYNEQFF
V: TRBV4-2; D: -; J: TRBJ2-2; size: few; DNA: TGTGCCAGCAGCCAAGAGTTGTTAGTCCCGAACTTCGGGGAGCTGTTTTTT; CDR3: CASSQELLVPNFGELFF
V: TRBV3-1; D: TRBD2; J: TRBJ2-3; size: -; DNA: TGTGCCAGCAGCCAACTGGGACTAGCGGGGGAGTATTTT; CDR3: CASSQLGLAGEYF
V: TRBV27; D: -; J: TRBJ1-2; size: many; DNA: TGTGCCACAACACAGGGTGTGTACTATGGCTACACCTTC; CDR3: CATTQGVYYGYTF
V: TRBV11-2; D: TRBD1; J: TRBJ2-5; size: -; DNA: TGTGCCAGCAGCTTACTAGGGGACAGTGAAGAGACCCAGTACTTC; CDR3: CASSLLGDSEETQYF
V: TRBV19; D: TRBD2; J: TRBJ2-3; size: -; DNA: TGTGCCAGTCAGCGGGGCCTGACAGATACGCAGTATTTT; CDR3: CASQRGLTDTQYF
V: TRBV6-2/TRBV6-3; D: -; J: TRBJ2-7; size: few; DNA: TGTGCCAGCACCTGGAGTCCGCCCTCCTACGAGCAGTACTTC; CDR3: CASTWSPPSYEQYF
V: TRBV29-1; D: -; J: TRBJ2-3; size: few; DNA: TGCAGCGTTCCCGGGACCACGCAGTATTTT; CDR3: CSVPGTTQYF
V: TRBV28; D: TRBD2; J: TRBJ2-3; size: few; DNA: TGTGCCAGCAGTTTCCTACTAGCGGGGACAGATACGCAGTATTTT; CDR3: CASSFLLAGTDTQYF
V: TRBV27; D: -; J: TRBJ1-1; size: -; DNA: TGTGCCAGCAGTCTCGGGACACCCAACACTGAAGCTTTCTTT; CDR3: CASSLGTPNTEAFF
V: TRBV14; D: TRBD1; J: TRBJ2-1; size: few; DNA: TGTGCCAGCAGCCAAGATGCTCAGGGGGCATACAATGAGCAGTTCTTC; CDR3: CASSQDAQGAYNEQFF
V: TRBV25-1; D: -; J: TRBJ2-2; size: -; DNA: TGTGCCAGCAGTGAACGGGCCCCGGTGACCGGGGAGCTGTTTTTT; CDR3: CASSERAPVTGELFF
V: TRBV6-6; D: -; J: TRBJ2-1; size: few; DNA: TGTGCCAGCAAAAACACAGGGACGGGTGAGCAGTTCTTC; CDR3: CASKNTGTGEQFF
V: TRBV12-3/TRBV12-4; D: TRBD2; J: TRBJ2-5; size: -; DNA: TGTGCCAGCAGTTTCGCGGGAGGGCCGCGGCGCCAAGAGACCCAGTACTTC; CDR3: CASSFAGGPRRQETQYF
V: TRBV7-9; D: -; J: TRBJ2-7; size: few; DNA: TGTGCCAGCAGCCCCGCCGTGGGGTCCTACGAGCAGTACTTC; CDR3: CASSPAVGSYEQYF
V: TRBV19; D: -; J: TRBJ2-3; size: -; DNA: TGTGCCAGTAGTAATCCGGGAGGCACAGATACGCAGTATTTT; CDR3: CASSNPGGTDTQYF
V: TRBV11-2; D: -; J: TRBJ1-1; size: -; DNA: TGTGCCAGCAGCTTAGAGGGCACCCTGGGGACTGAAGCTTTCTTT; CDR3: CASSLEGTLGTEAFF
V: TRBV12-3/TRBV12-4; D: -; J: TRBJ1-5; size: -; DNA: TGTGCCAGCAGTCCGACCTGGGAGCGGAGATATAGCAATCAGCCCCAGCATTTT; CDR3: CASSPTWERRYSNQPQHF
V: TRBV12-3/TRBV12-4; D: -; J: TRBJ2-4; size: many; DNA: TGTGCCAGCAGTTTGGCCGACAGGTCTGAAAACATTCAGTACTTC; CDR3: CASSLADRSENIQYF
V: TRBV2; D: -; J: TRBJ2-2; size: few; DNA: TGTGCCAGCAGTGTCAGCCCGGACATACCAAACACCGGGGAGCTGTTTTTT; CDR3: CASSVSPDIPNTGELFF
V: TRBV4-1; D: TRBD1; J: TRBJ1-2; size: -; DNA: TGCGCCAGCAGCAGAGGGGGCGGTGAAGGCTACACCTTC; CDR3: CASSRGGGEGYTF
V: TRBV6-2/TRBV6-3; D: -; J: TRBJ2-4; size: many; DNA: TGTGCCAGCCAGCAGCAGTGGGCCAAAAACATTCAGTACTTC; CDR3: CASQQQWAKNIQYF
V: TRBV6-5; D: -; J: TRBJ2-3; size: -; DNA: TGTGCCAGCAGACACACGGGGTCCTCCACAGATACGCAGTATTTT; CDR3: CASRHTGSSTDTQYF
V: TRBV18; D: -; J: TRBJ2-7; size: -; DNA: TGTGCCAGCTCACCGAGGACTACTGACGAGCAGTACTTC; CDR3: CASSPRTTDEQYF
V: TRBV18; D: TRBD1; J: TRBJ1-2; size: many; DNA: TGTGCCAGCTCACCACCCGGGACAGGCTATGGCTACACCTTC; CDR3: CASSPPGTGYGYTF
V: TRBV7-9; D: -; J: TRBJ2-7; size: -; DNA: TGTGCCAGCAGCACGACGCTTTTCGACGAGCAGTACTTC; CDR3: CASSTTLFDEQYF
V: TRBV4-1; D: TRBD1; J: TRBJ2-1; size: few; DNA: TGCGCCAGCAGCCAAGATGACAGGGTGGGTTTGGAGCAGTTCTTC; CDR3: CASSQDDRVGLEQFF
V: TRBV20-1; D: TRBD1; J: TRBJ2-5; size: -; DNA: TGCAGTGCTAGAGGCACCGGGACAGAACAAGAGACCCAGTACTTC; CDR3: CSARGTGTEQETQYF
V: TRBV4-1; D: TRBD1; J: TRBJ1-2; size: few; DNA: TGCGCCAGCAGCCAAGGAGCAGGGGGCCACTATGGCTACACCTTC; CDR3: CASSQGAGGHYGYTF
V: TRBV7-2; D: -; J: TRBJ2-2; size: -; DNA: TGTGCCAGCAGCTTAAGAAGTGCGGGGAACACCGGGGAGCTGTTTTTT; CDR3: CASSLRSAGNTGELFF
V: TRBV7-2; D: -; J: TRBJ2-1; size: many; DNA: TGTGCCAGCAGCTGGACGGCGGGTGAGCAGTTCTTC; CDR3: CASSWTAGEQFF
V: TRBV3-1; D: TRBD1; J: TRBJ1-5; size: many; DNA: TGTGCCAGCAGCCACTCTATAGGGACAGGGATCAATCAGCCCCAGCATTTT; CDR3: CASSHSIGTGINQPQHF